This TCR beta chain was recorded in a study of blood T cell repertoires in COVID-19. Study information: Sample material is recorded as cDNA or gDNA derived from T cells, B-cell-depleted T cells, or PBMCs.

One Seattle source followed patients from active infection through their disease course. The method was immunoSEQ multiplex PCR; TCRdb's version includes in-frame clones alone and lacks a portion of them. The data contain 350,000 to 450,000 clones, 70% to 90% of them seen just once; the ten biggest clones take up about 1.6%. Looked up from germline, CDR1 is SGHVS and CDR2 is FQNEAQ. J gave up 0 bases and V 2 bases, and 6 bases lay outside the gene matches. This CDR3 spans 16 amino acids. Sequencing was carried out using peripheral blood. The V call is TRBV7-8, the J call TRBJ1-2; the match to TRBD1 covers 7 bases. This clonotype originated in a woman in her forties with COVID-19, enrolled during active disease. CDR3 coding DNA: TGTGCCAGCAGCTTATCGAACAGGGGAACTAACTATGGCTACACCTTC. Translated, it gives CASSLSNRGTNYGYTF.